This is a list of T cell receptor beta chains from one sample in a study of beta chain features in type 1 diabetes. Here immunoSEQ multiplex PCR was the method, and the copy in TCRdb shows in-frame clones only, minus some. In the table there are approximately 250,000 clones, around 25% of which are singletons. Sequencing used naive CD4+ T cells from blood. These TCRs come from a young woman with type 1 diabetes. The CDR3 runs from the conserved cysteine through the conserved F or W. A D gene is named only where the DNA matches it firmly. Some rows mark clone size as missing; the rest say once, few, many or name a class of expanded clone.

j_call | v_call | d_call | clone_size | cdr3_aa | cdr3_nt
TRBJ2-3 | TRBV9 | TRBD2 | few | CASSVRAGVSTDTQYF | TGTGCCAGCAGCGTCCGAGCGGGAGTGAGCACAGATACGCAGTATTTT
TRBJ2-1 | TRBV4-1 | TRBD2 | few | CASSRPMREGRGEQFF | TGCGCCAGCAGCCGACCAATGCGGGAGGGCCGGGGTGAGCAGTTCTTC
TRBJ1-1 | TRBV7-9 | TRBD1 | . | CASSEGQGLYAEAFF | TGTGCCAGCAGCGAAGGACAGGGGCTTTACGCTGAAGCTTTCTTT
TRBJ2-5 | TRBV30 | . | . | CAWNHPTGYQETQYF | TGTGCCTGGAACCATCCTACAGGGTACCAAGAGACCCAGTACTTC
TRBJ2-5 | TRBV6-5 | . | few | CASQGWGRETQYF | TGTGCCAGCCAGGGGTGGGGCCGTGAGACCCAGTACTTC
TRBJ2-2 | TRBV9 | TRBD1 | . | CASSVAGQGSAGELFF | TGTGCCAGCAGCGTAGCGGGACAGGGTTCAGCGGGGGAGCTGTTTTTT
TRBJ2-7 | TRBV29-1 | TRBD2 | . | CSVDGPSGGYEQYF | TGCAGCGTTGATGGGCCCTCGGGAGGCTACGAGCAGTACTTC
TRBJ2-3 | TRBV7-9 | TRBD1 | . | CASSTLKRGQGLRYF | TGTGCCAGCAGCACTCTGAAAAGGGGACAGGGGCTGAGGTATTTT
TRBJ1-1 | TRBV11-3 | TRBD1 | . | CASGPSRGTEAFF | TGTGCCAGCGGTCCAAGCAGGGGGACTGAAGCTTTCTTT
TRBJ2-5 | TRBV20-1 | . | . | CSATYGETQYF | TGCAGTGCTACGTACGGTGAGACCCAGTACTTC
TRBJ1-1 | TRBV5-1 | TRBD1 | few | CASSFGQGNRDTEAFF | TGCGCCAGCAGCTTCGGACAGGGCAACAGGGACACTGAAGCTTTCTTT
TRBJ1-5 | TRBV30 | . | . | CAWSQGGNQPQHF | TGTGCCTGGAGCCAGGGCGGCAATCAGCCCCAGCATTTT
TRBJ2-7 | TRBV5-6 | . | . | CASSSGVGVLEQYF | TGTGCCAGCAGCTCAGGGGTGGGGGTTCTCGAGCAGTACTTC
TRBJ1-1 | TRBV7-7 | . | . | CASSPTVNTEAFF | TGTGCTAGCAGCCCTACAGTGAACACTGAAGCTTTCTTT
TRBJ1-5 | TRBV18 | . | few | CASSYSGSNQPQHF | TGTGCCAGCTCATACTCAGGGAGCAATCAGCCCCAGCATTTT
TRBJ2-1 | TRBV7-2 | . | few | CASSPYNEQFF | TGTGCCAGCAGCCCTTACAATGAGCAGTTCTTC
TRBJ1-5 | TRBV19 | . | . | CASSILRGSDNQPQHF | TGTGCCAGTAGTATCCTCAGGGGCTCGGATAATCAGCCCCAGCATTTT
TRBJ1-1 | TRBV18 | . | . | CASSPQDASFITEAFF | TGTGCCAGCTCACCACAAGATGCCAGTTTCATCACTGAAGCTTTCTTT
TRBJ2-7 | TRBV27 | TRBD2 | few | CASSFNWRLAGGRSYEQYF | TGTGCCAGCAGTTTTAATTGGAGACTAGCGGGAGGGCGCTCCTACGAGCAGTACTTC
TRBJ1-1 | TRBV4-1 | TRBD1 | . | CASSHVGRTGNTEAFF | TGCGCCAGCAGCCATGTCGGCCGGACAGGGAACACTGAAGCTTTCTTT
TRBJ2-3 | TRBV4-1 | TRBD2 | . | CASSQDGRVDTQYF | TGCGCCAGCAGCCAAGACGGGAGGGTTGATACGCAGTATTTT
TRBJ2-2 | TRBV20-1 | . | . | CSAHNTGELFF | TGCAGTGCTCATAACACCGGGGAGCTGTTTTTT
TRBJ2-7 | TRBV30 | . | few | CAWSTGLTHSYEQYF | TGTGCCTGGAGCACGGGACTGACTCATTCCTACGAGCAGTACTTC
TRBJ1-2 | TRBV30 | . | . | CAWSPPGHRGGGYTF | TGTGCCTGGAGTCCCCCTGGCCACCGAGGGGGTGGCTACACCTTC
TRBJ2-1 | TRBV19 | . | few | CASSHPGATEEQFF | TGTGCCAGTAGTCACCCTGGGGCGACGGAAGAGCAGTTCTTC
TRBJ2-7 | TRBV30 | . | . | CAWSVLYEQYF | TGTGCCTGGAGTGTACTCTACGAGCAGTACTTC